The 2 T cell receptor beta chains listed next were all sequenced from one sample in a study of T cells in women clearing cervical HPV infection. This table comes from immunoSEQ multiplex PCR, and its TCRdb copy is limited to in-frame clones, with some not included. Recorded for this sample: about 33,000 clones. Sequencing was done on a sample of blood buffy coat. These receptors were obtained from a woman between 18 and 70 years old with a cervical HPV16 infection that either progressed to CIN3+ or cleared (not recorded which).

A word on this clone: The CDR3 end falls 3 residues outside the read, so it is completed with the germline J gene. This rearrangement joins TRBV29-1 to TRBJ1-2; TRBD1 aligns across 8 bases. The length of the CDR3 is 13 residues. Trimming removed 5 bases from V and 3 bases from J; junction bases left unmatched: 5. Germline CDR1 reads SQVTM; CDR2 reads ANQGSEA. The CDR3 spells CSVSSDRDYGYTF. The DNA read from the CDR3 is TGCAGCGTTTCCTCGGACAGGGACTATGGC.

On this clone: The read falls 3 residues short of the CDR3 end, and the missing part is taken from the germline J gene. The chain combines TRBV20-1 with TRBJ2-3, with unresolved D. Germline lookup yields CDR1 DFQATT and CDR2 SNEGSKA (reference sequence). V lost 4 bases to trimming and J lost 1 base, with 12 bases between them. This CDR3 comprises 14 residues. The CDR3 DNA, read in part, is TGCAGTGCTATTAACCAGGATGGCACAGATACG. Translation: CSAINQDGTDT. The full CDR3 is CSAINQDGTDTQYF.